This paragraph reports one T cell receptor beta chain. These data originate in a study of technical replicates of blood from a few donors. The CDR3 consists of 12 residues. Trimming removed 8 bases from V and 15 bases from J, with 20 bases in between. Germline CDR1 reads SNHLY; CDR2 reads FYNNEI. Assay used: immunoSEQ multiplex PCR; TCRdb lists only in-frame clones, some missing. In the table there are 70,000 to 85,000 clones, about 97% of which are singletons. Sequenced: T cells isolated from PBMCs. The chain employs TRBV2 and TRBJ2-1; perhaps TRBD1 as D (6 bases). This TCR came from a human donor in good health. CDR3 bases: TGTGCCAGCTGGGGTGGAACAGGGTGGGCGTTCTTC. It encodes CASWGGTGWAFF.